The rows below give T cell receptor beta chains drawn from one sample of a study of early T cells in non-severe SARS-CoV-2 infection. One entry per CDR3 protein, called by TCRdb with MiXCR from the 5' RACE reads. The sample lists about 92,000 distinct CDR3 sequences; approximately 17% were seen once. Sample: whole blood. The receptors were sampled from an adult who was a healthcare worker with PCR-confirmed SARS-CoV-2 infection or an uninfected control (not recorded which). Each CDR3 is given with its conserved first and last residue. The order of the fields is clone size, J gene, D gene, V gene, CDR3 protein, CDR3 DNA. A D gene is named only where the DNA matches it firmly. A clone size is listed for some rows: how often the clone was seen (once, few, many), or a class if it is expanded.

clone_size: many; j_call: TRBJ2-7; d_call: TRBD2; v_call: TRBV19; cdr3_aa: CASSITSGGEQYF; cdr3_nt: TGTGCCAGTAGTATAACTAGCGGAGGCGAGCAGTACTTC
clone_size: NA; j_call: TRBJ2-1; d_call: NA; v_call: TRBV24-1; cdr3_aa: CATSDWAPTTFYNEQFF; cdr3_nt: TGTGCCACCAGTGATTGGGCCCCTACTACCTTCTACAATGAGCAGTTCTTC
clone_size: NA; j_call: TRBJ2-7; d_call: TRBD1; v_call: TRBV6-2/TRBV6-3; cdr3_aa: CASGQGTYEQYF; cdr3_nt: TGTGCCAGCGGACAGGGGACCTACGAGCAGTACTTC
clone_size: NA; j_call: TRBJ2-7; d_call: NA; v_call: TRBV4-2; cdr3_aa: CASSQATGQSYEQYF; cdr3_nt: TGTGCCAGCAGCCAAGCCACTGGACAGTCCTACGAGCAGTACTTC
clone_size: few; j_call: TRBJ2-3; d_call: NA; v_call: TRBV5-6; cdr3_aa: CASSPWTGTDTQYF; cdr3_nt: TGTGCCAGCAGCCCGTGGACAGGCACAGATACGCAGTATTTT
clone_size: NA; j_call: TRBJ1-1; d_call: TRBD1; v_call: TRBV12-3/TRBV12-4; cdr3_aa: CASSRDREAFF; cdr3_nt: TGTGCCAGCAGTCGGGACAGGGAAGCTTTCTTT
clone_size: NA; j_call: TRBJ2-7; d_call: NA; v_call: TRBV10-2; cdr3_aa: CASSAAGSEQYF; cdr3_nt: TGCGCCAGCAGTGCAGCAGGGAGCGAGCAGTACTTC
clone_size: NA; j_call: TRBJ2-3; d_call: TRBD2; v_call: TRBV6-6; cdr3_aa: CASSYSMSAGGTDTQYF; cdr3_nt: TGTGCCAGCAGTTACTCGATGTCAGCGGGGGGGACAGATACGCAGTATTTT
clone_size: many; j_call: TRBJ2-2; d_call: NA; v_call: TRBV29-1; cdr3_aa: CSATQGNTGELFF; cdr3_nt: TGCAGCGCCACACAGGGGAACACCGGGGAGCTGTTTTTT
clone_size: few; j_call: TRBJ2-1; d_call: TRBD2; v_call: TRBV20-1; cdr3_aa: CSARDLGLAGGPMNEQFF; cdr3_nt: TGCAGTGCTAGAGATCTGGGCCTAGCGGGAGGGCCTATGAATGAGCAGTTCTTC